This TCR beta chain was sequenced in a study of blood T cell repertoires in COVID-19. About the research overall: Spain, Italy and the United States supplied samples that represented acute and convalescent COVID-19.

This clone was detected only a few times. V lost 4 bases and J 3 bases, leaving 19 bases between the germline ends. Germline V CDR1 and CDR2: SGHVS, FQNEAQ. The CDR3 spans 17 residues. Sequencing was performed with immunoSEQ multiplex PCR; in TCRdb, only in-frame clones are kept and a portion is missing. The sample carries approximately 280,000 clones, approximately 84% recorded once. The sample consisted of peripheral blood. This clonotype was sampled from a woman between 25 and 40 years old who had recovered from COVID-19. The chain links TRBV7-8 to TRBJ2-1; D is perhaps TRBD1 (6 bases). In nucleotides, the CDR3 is TGTGCCAGCAGCTCTTACCAAGACAGGAAGGTCTACAATGAGCAGTTCTTC. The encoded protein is CASSSYQDRKVYNEQFF.